This record concerns one T cell receptor beta chain sequence. Generated by immunoSEQ multiplex PCR, the TCRdb table keeps only in-frame clones and is missing some. The sample records about 97,000 clones, almost 85% being singletons. The data belong to a study of T cell responses to AZD1222 COVID-19 vaccine. This sequence originates from an adult in good health. The starting material was peripheral blood, obtained on day 0 of AZD1222 vaccination.

CDR3 DNA: TGTGCCAGCAGCCAAGATTCTTGGGGGGAAGCTTTCTTT. The encoded protein is CASSQDSWGEAFF. This chain connects TRBV4-2 to TRBJ1-1; D is perhaps TRBD1 (5 bases). The V gene lost 0 bases and the J gene lost 8 bases, with 10 bases spanning the gap. CDR3 length equals 13 residues. Per the germline V gene, CDR1 is LGHNA and CDR2 is YNFKEQ.